This T cell receptor beta chain came from a study of monozygotic twins with inflammatory bowel disease. Germline V gene sequence: CDR1 MGHRA, CDR2 YSYEKL. CDR3 length: 15 residues. General study findings and limits: IBD patients displayed reduced TCRbeta diversity (inverse Simpson) when set against healthy co-twins.

Every sample had its cDNA made across eight separate reactions. TCRalpha along with TCRbeta cDNA was subjected to two nested PCRs lasting 16 and 9 cycles. No DNA is given; TCRdb re-called the 5' RACE reads and lists each CDR3 protein once. The sample's table shows around 210,000 distinct CDR3 sequences. As concerns this clonotype: The antigen is unknown.

The J gene is TRBJ1-5, the V gene TRBV4-1. The specimen was blood. This TCR was recovered from a human donor with ulcerative colitis or Crohn's disease, or a healthy co-twin of an affected twin (not recorded which). This CDR3 is CASSQVGWSNQPQHF.